This TCR beta chain was obtained from a study of post-analysis software for immune sequencing data. Looking at the study overall: The patients showed relapsing-remitting, secondary progressive and progressive-relapsing multiple sclerosis courses.

Points from the study as a whole: Patients with multiple sclerosis recorded significantly lower normalized Chao1 diversity than controls, the study found. TRBV segments more frequent in patients than in controls numbered roughly 5 and included TRBV5-6, TRBV5-1 and TRBV20-1.

Unique molecular identifiers were present in the TCR beta cDNA libraries. T cells, roughly 0.95 to 10 million of them, yielded hundreds of thousands of cDNA molecules. MiXCR was run by TCRdb on the PCR reads, yielding one entry per CDR3 protein. The table has roughly 650,000 distinct CDR3 sequences, approximately 60% seen once. Concerning this clonotype itself: The antigen is not known.

The ends were cut back, 0 bases at V and 3 bases at J, with 20 bases in the middle. The CDR3 length is 18 residues. Germline CDR1 reads MNHEY; CDR2 reads SVGAGI. The TCR was taken from a girl aged 2 to 10 with multiple sclerosis. Sequences were obtained from blood. This sequence joins TRBV6-5 and TRBJ1-1; TRBD1 is a possible D gene (5 bases). The CDR3 DNA reads TGTGCCAGCAGTTACTCGCAAGGGTGGATAGGGGATGACACTGAAGCTTTCTTT. Protein sequence: CASSYSQGWIGDDTEAFF.